The T cell receptor (beta chain) described here comes from a study of technical replicates of blood from several donors. Only in-frame clones appear in the TCRdb table, and some are missing; sequencing was by immunoSEQ multiplex PCR. The sample shows around 57,000 clones, 85% to 95% of them seen only once. The trim removed 3 bases at V and 0 bases at J, leaving 6 bases unmatched. CDR1 is SGHNT and CDR2 is YYREEE in the germline V gene (reference sequence). This CDR3 region has 16 residues. V and J are TRBV5-4 and TRBJ2-3, with 8 bases identical to TRBD2. The sequence derives from a human donor in good health. Material for sequencing was T cells isolated from PBMCs. CDR3 sequence: CASSSPTSASTDTQYF. The CDR3 DNA is TGTGCCAGCAGCTCTCCGACTAGCGCTAGCACAGATACGCAGTATTTT.